These 15 T cell receptor beta chains came from one sample sequenced in a study of blood T cell repertoires in COVID-19. Assay: immunoSEQ multiplex PCR; the TCRdb copy retains only in-frame clones and omits some. The repertoire includes 30,000 to 40,000 clones, 65% to 90% of them detected once, and 5.5% sits in the top ten. Sequencing was performed on peripheral blood. Receptor source: an elderly woman with active or convalescent COVID-19.

The rearrangement joins TRBV6-5 to TRBJ1-5, with D possibly matching TRBD1 (5 bases). V lost 4 bases and J lost 7, with 14 bases in between. This CDR3 is built from 14 residues. Germline lookup yields CDR1 MNHEY and CDR2 SVGAGI. The DNA for the CDR3 is TGTGCCAGCAGTTCGAGGGGAGGCTGGCAGCCCCAGCATTTT. Translated: CASSSRGGWQPQHF.

V gene TRBV2 combines with J gene TRBJ2-5, with D possibly matching TRBD2 (5 bases). This CDR3 spans 13 amino acids. From germline, CDR1 is SNHLY and CDR2 FYNNEI. Trimming took off 3 bases at V and 5 bases at J, with 10 bases between the two ends. CDR3 protein: CASSDGLRETQYF. The DNA of the CDR3 is TGTGCCAGCAGTGACGGACTTCGGGAGACCCAGTACTTC.

V gene TRBV27 combines with J gene TRBJ1-1, with D maybe TRBD1 (6 bases). The CDR3 loop spans 15 amino acids. V lost 3 bases to trimming and J lost 0 bases, with 11 bases between them. Germline V lookup: CDR1 MNHEY, CDR2 SMNVEV (reference sequence). The CDR3 region is CASSLRGAMNTEAFF. Written as DNA, the CDR3 is TGTGCCAGCAGTTTGCGGGGGGCAATGAACACTGAAGCTTTCTTT.

This chain connects TRBV6-5 to TRBJ1-1, with 8 bases lining up with TRBD1. V was clipped by 4 bases and J by 4 bases; unmatched bases: 8. Germline V gene lookup returns CDR1 MNHEY and CDR2 SVGAGI. This CDR3 contains 15 residues. This chain's CDR3 is CASSLTTGVSTEAFF. CDR3 nucleotides: TGTGCCAGCAGTTTGACGACAGGGGTGAGCACTGAAGCTTTCTTT.

V gene TRBV29-1 combines with J gene TRBJ1-1; D not certain. V gave up 8 bases and J gave up 1 base, with 17 bases separating them. Germline CDR1 is SQVTM and CDR2 is ANQGSEA. The CDR3 has 14 residues. The CDR3, as DNA: TGCAGCACTTTGAAGATCGCGGGGAACACTGAAGCTTTCTTT. Protein: CSTLKIAGNTEAFF.

This clone was counted once. As DNA, the CDR3 is TGTGCCAGCAGCGTAGGACAGACCTATAATTCACCCCTCCACTTT. Encoded protein: CASSVGQTYNSPLHF. The chain joins TRBV9 to TRBJ1-6, with D tentatively TRBD1 (5 bases). This CDR3 has 15 residues. Trimming left V 0 bases short and J 2 bases short, with 6 bases between. The germline CDR1 and CDR2 sequences are SGDLS and YYNGEE.

The chain couples TRBV3-1 (or the pseudogene TRBV3-2) to TRBJ2-7; 10 nucleotides align to TRBD2. The germline gives CDR1 LGHDT, CDR2 YNNKEL (reference sequence). This CDR3 comprises 16 residues. Trimming cost V 2 bases and J 2 bases; bases outside gene matches: 6. CDR3 DNA: TGTGCCAGCAGCCAACCACTAGCGGGGTTCCCCTACGAGCAGTACTTC. Translated, it gives CASSQPLAGFPYEQYF.

The chain links TRBV28 to TRBJ1-2, with unresolved D. CDR1 and CDR2 from the germline V gene are MDHEN and SYDVKM. This CDR3 contains 14 residues. Trimming cost V 2 bases and J 4 bases, with 11 bases left between them. The CDR3 DNA reads TGTGCCAGCAGTTTAGACCCGACACTCTATGGCTACACCTTC. It yields the protein CASSLDPTLYGYTF.

CDR3 protein: CASSTDRSTYEQYF. The CDR3 DNA reads TGTGCCAGCAGCACGGACAGGTCGACCTACGAGCAGTACTTC. This sequence joins TRBV7-2 and TRBJ2-7, with 7 nucleotides matching TRBD1. J lost 2 bases, V lost 5 bases, and 6 bases had no gene match. The CDR3 runs 14 residues. Germline assignment: CDR1 SGHTA and CDR2 FQGNSA.

The chain couples TRBV18 to TRBJ1-3; D may be TRBD1 (5 bases). V dropped 4 bases and J dropped 6 bases, with 19 bases sitting between them. This CDR3 is built from 16 residues. Germline V gene lookup returns CDR1 KGHSH and CDR2 LQKENI. CDR3: CASSQDYGTGANTIYF. CDR3 nucleotide sequence: TGTGCCAGCTCACAGGACTACGGGACTGGTGCAAACACCATATATTTT.

The V and J genes are TRBV11-3 and TRBJ2-1; 12 bases agree with TRBD1. Germline V gives CDR1 SGHNT, CDR2 YENEEA. Trimming at V came to 5 bases and at J to 6 bases, leaving 8 bases not matched to a gene. The CDR3 consists of 16 residues. CDR3 bases: TGTGCCAGCAGCAAAACCGGGACAGGGGGCATCAATGAGCAGTTCTTC. Its protein product is CASSKTGTGGINEQFF. Full variable domain (outside the CDR3, taken from reference TRBV11-3 and TRBJ2-1): EAGVVQSPRYKIIEKKQPVAFWCNPISGHNTLYWYLQNLGQGPELLIRYENEEAVDDSQLPKDRFSAERLKGVDSTLKIQPAELGDSAVYLCASSKTGTGGINEQFFGPGTRLTVL.

This chain connects TRBV5-1 to TRBJ1-6, with TRBD1 matching 7 bases. The CDR3 is made up of 15 amino acids. The junction had 4 bases not matched to a gene; V was cut back by 0 bases and J by 7 bases. Per germline, CDR1 SGHRS and CDR2 YFSETQ. This CDR3 is CASSLGGGENSPLHF. The CDR3 coding sequence is TGCGCCAGCAGCTTGGGAGGGGGCGAGAATTCACCCCTCCACTTT.

V and J are TRBV2 and TRBJ2-1; tentative D call: TRBD2 (5 bases). This CDR3 spans 16 amino acids. Germline V CDR1 and CDR2: SNHLY, FYNNEI. V lost 8 bases and J 3 bases, leaving 20 bases between the germline ends. For the CDR3, the DNA is TGTGCCAGCGGAAGAAGACTATCCTCAATCTACAATGAGCAGTTCTTC. Translation gives CASGRRLSSIYNEQFF.

V gene TRBV5-4 combines with J gene TRBJ1-2; D is unresolved. This CDR3 region has 15 residues. Germline V CDR1 and CDR2: SGHNT, YYREEE (reference sequence). With 1 base removed from V and 0 bases from J, the gap between germline ends came to 10 bases. Written as DNA, the CDR3 is TGTGCCAGCAGCTTGAAGCTTGGGCCTAACTATGGCTACACCTTC. The encoded protein is CASSLKLGPNYGYTF.

This clone was detected only a few times. This chain connects TRBV30 to TRBJ1-2, with D possibly matching TRBD1 (5 bases). Germline V CDR1 and CDR2: GTSNPN, SVGIG (reference sequence). This CDR3 is 13 amino acids long. Between the trimmed V and J ends, which lost 1 base and 6 bases, there was a span of 12 bases. CDR3 nucleotides: TGTGCCTGGAGTGACAGCAGGGTAAATGGCTACACCTTC. Translated: CAWSDSRVNGYTF.